This is a list of T cell receptor beta chains from one sample in a study of CD8 T cells in ankylosing spondylitis. MiXCR was run by TCRdb on the 5' RACE reads, yielding one entry per CDR3 protein. The profile shows some 840,000 distinct CDR3 sequences, approximately 12% of them singletons. The sample comprised blood, either unsorted or a sorted T cell fraction (not recorded which). The receptors shown here come from a male donor with ankylosing spondylitis. Each CDR3 is given with its conserved first and last residue. The order of the fields is V gene, J gene, D gene, clone size, CDR3 DNA, CDR3 protein. The D gene is left open where the match is weak. Clone sizes are given selectively: once, few, many, or a class where the clone is expanded.

v_call: TRBV5-1; j_call: TRBJ2-3; d_call: TRBD1; clone_size: many; cdr3_nt: TGCGCCAGCACGACAGGGGCTTCTAGCACAGATACGCAGTATTTT; cdr3_aa: CASTTGASSTDTQYF
v_call: TRBV28; j_call: TRBJ2-1; d_call: TRBD2; clone_size: -; cdr3_nt: TGTGCCAGCAGTTACCCCCTCCGCACTAGCGGCGTCATTAACTACAATGAGCAGTTCTTC; cdr3_aa: CASSYPLRTSGVINYNEQFF
v_call: TRBV28; j_call: TRBJ2-1; d_call: -; clone_size: few; cdr3_nt: TGTGCCAGCAGTACATCCTGGGGGAGCGCCCTCCGCGATGAGCAGTTCTTC; cdr3_aa: CASSTSWGSALRDEQFF
v_call: TRBV28; j_call: TRBJ2-7; d_call: TRBD2; clone_size: few; cdr3_nt: TGTGCCAGCAGCCCCGGTCGGGCTAGCGGGAGTCCCGAGCAGTACTTC; cdr3_aa: CASSPGRASGSPEQYF
v_call: TRBV20-1; j_call: TRBJ2-1; d_call: TRBD2; clone_size: many; cdr3_nt: TGCAGTGCTAGAACCCAACCGGGACTACAGTTCTTC; cdr3_aa: CSARTQPGLQFF
v_call: TRBV7-9; j_call: TRBJ1-4; d_call: -; clone_size: few; cdr3_nt: TGTGCCAGCAGCCCGAGACAGGCGCCGGTGACTAATGAAAAACTGTTTTTT; cdr3_aa: CASSPRQAPVTNEKLFF
v_call: TRBV20-1; j_call: TRBJ2-1; d_call: TRBD1; clone_size: -; cdr3_nt: TGCAGTGCTAGAGACGGACAGGGGGCAGGGGGTGAGCAGTTCTTC; cdr3_aa: CSARDGQGAGGEQFF
v_call: TRBV6-5; j_call: TRBJ2-2; d_call: TRBD1; clone_size: -; cdr3_nt: TGTGCCAGCAGTTACGAGGGGGCCGGTATCGGGGAGCTGTTTTTT; cdr3_aa: CASSYEGAGIGELFF
v_call: TRBV5-1; j_call: TRBJ2-3; d_call: -; clone_size: many; cdr3_nt: TGCGCCAGCAGCTTGGGCGGGACAGCCACAGATACGCAGTATTTT; cdr3_aa: CASSLGGTATDTQYF
v_call: TRBV5-6; j_call: TRBJ2-3; d_call: -; clone_size: few; cdr3_nt: TGTGCCAGCAGCTTTTCGGCGGGCTACACAGATACGCAGTATTTT; cdr3_aa: CASSFSAGYTDTQYF
v_call: TRBV7-9; j_call: TRBJ2-5; d_call: -; clone_size: few; cdr3_nt: TGTGCCAGCAGCTTAGCGATAGCAGAAGGGGAGACCCAGTACTTC; cdr3_aa: CASSLAIAEGETQYF
v_call: TRBV12-5; j_call: TRBJ2-1; d_call: -; clone_size: few; cdr3_nt: TGTGCTAGTGGTTTGATAGAGTCAGCGCAGTTCTTC; cdr3_aa: CASGLIESAQFF
v_call: TRBV5-1; j_call: TRBJ2-6; d_call: -; clone_size: few; cdr3_nt: TGCGCCAGCAAACTCGACTCTGGGGCCAACGTCCTGACTTTC; cdr3_aa: CASKLDSGANVLTF
v_call: TRBV18; j_call: TRBJ2-1; d_call: -; clone_size: -; cdr3_nt: TGTGCCAGCTCACCCGCGGCAGTATACAATGAGCAGTTCTTC; cdr3_aa: CASSPAAVYNEQFF
v_call: TRBV6-5; j_call: TRBJ1-1; d_call: -; clone_size: -; cdr3_nt: TGTGCCAGCAGTTACTCGGGGGGCACGAACACTGAAGCTTTCTTT; cdr3_aa: CASSYSGGTNTEAFF
v_call: TRBV5-1; j_call: TRBJ2-3; d_call: TRBD2; clone_size: few; cdr3_nt: TGCGCCAGCAGCCAACTAGCGGGAGGACTTACAGATACGCAGTATTTT; cdr3_aa: CASSQLAGGLTDTQYF
v_call: TRBV5-1; j_call: TRBJ2-5; d_call: -; clone_size: few; cdr3_nt: TGCGCCAGCAGCTTGGAACTGCAAGAGACCCAGTACTTC; cdr3_aa: CASSLELQETQYF
v_call: TRBV9; j_call: TRBJ2-1; d_call: TRBD2; clone_size: few; cdr3_nt: TGTGCCAGCAGCGTAGTCCCAGCGGGAGTCCCCTACAATGAGCAGTTCTTC; cdr3_aa: CASSVVPAGVPYNEQFF
v_call: TRBV19; j_call: TRBJ1-2; d_call: -; clone_size: -; cdr3_nt: TGTGCCAGTAGAATTATCGGACTCGGGCGGGCTAACTATGGCTACACCTTC; cdr3_aa: CASRIIGLGRANYGYTF
v_call: TRBV12-3/TRBV12-4; j_call: TRBJ2-1; d_call: -; clone_size: few; cdr3_nt: TGTGCCAGCAGCCCCGGGGCTTCTTACAATGAGCAGTTCTTC; cdr3_aa: CASSPGASYNEQFF
v_call: TRBV10-3; j_call: TRBJ2-3; d_call: TRBD1; clone_size: -; cdr3_nt: TGTGCCATCAGCCCAGGGGGTTCTTTTAGCACAGATACGCAGTATTTT; cdr3_aa: CAISPGGSFSTDTQYF
v_call: TRBV4-1; j_call: TRBJ1-4; d_call: -; clone_size: -; cdr3_nt: TGCGCCAGCAGCCAAGCCTTGGGCGGAGCCTTTGTTTTTGCGACTAATGAAAAACTGTTTTTT; cdr3_aa: CASSQALGGAFVFATNEKLFF
v_call: TRBV10-3; j_call: TRBJ1-2; d_call: TRBD1; clone_size: -; cdr3_nt: TGTGCCATCAACCGGGACAGGGGGTTGAGCTACACCTTC; cdr3_aa: CAINRDRGLSYTF
v_call: TRBV6-1; j_call: TRBJ2-2; d_call: -; clone_size: -; cdr3_nt: TGTGCCAGCAGGGGACTCAACGCCGGGGAGCTGTTTTTT; cdr3_aa: CASRGLNAGELFF
v_call: TRBV20-1; j_call: TRBJ1-2; d_call: -; clone_size: -; cdr3_nt: TGCAGTGCTAGGGAACAGGGTAACTATGACTACACCTTC; cdr3_aa: CSAREQGNYDYTF
v_call: TRBV5-5; j_call: TRBJ2-7; d_call: -; clone_size: -; cdr3_nt: TGTGCCAGCAGCTTCGGGATCCTCTCCTACGAGCAGTACTTC; cdr3_aa: CASSFGILSYEQYF